These 28 T cell receptor beta chains share one sample of origin, sequenced in a study of shared clonotypes between healthy human individuals. Only in-frame clones appear in the TCRdb table, and some are missing; sequencing was by immunoSEQ multiplex PCR. The sample contains more than 2 million clones, roughly 95% of which appear only once. The sequencing sample was made of naive CD4+ T cells sorted from blood. Subset: CD45RA+ positively selected. Every receptor here comes from a man between 18 and 35 years old in good health.

This chain joins TRBV5-6 and TRBJ1-1, with a weak D call TRBD1 (5 bases). The CDR3 runs to 17 residues. The V gene's germline CDR1 is SGHDT and CDR2 YYEEEE. The V end was cut by 4 bases, the J end by 6 bases, with 25 bases between. The CDR3 region has the DNA TGTGCCAGCAGCCCTCGGGGCAAGCTTAGGGCTGGAGCTGAAGCTTTCTTT. Amino acids: CASSPRGKLRAGAEAFF.

The genes are TRBV6-1 and TRBJ2-1; D may be TRBD1 (6 bases). The CDR3 covers 14 residues. V shed 10 bases and J shed 2 bases, with 15 bases lying between them. CDR1 and CDR2 (germline): MNHNS, SASEGT. The CDR3 coding sequence is TGTGCCACCCGGGGACAAAGCCCCTACAATGAGCAGTTCTTC. Protein sequence: CATRGQSPYNEQFF.

This chain connects TRBV10-2 to TRBJ1-5; D is unclear. Germline V gene sequence: CDR1 WSHSY, CDR2 SAAADI. Trimming shortened V by 3 bases and J by 0 bases, and 6 bases separated the two germline ends. The CDR3 consists of 14 residues. DNA of the CDR3: TGCGCCAGCAGTGACGGATATAGCAATCAGCCCCAGCATTTT. Amino acid sequence: CASSDGYSNQPQHF.

The chain is built from TRBV2 and TRBJ1-3; no firm D call. With 5 bases removed from V and 10 bases from J, the gap between germline ends came to 9 bases. CDR3 size: 11 residues. The V gene's germline CDR1 is SNHLY and CDR2 FYNNEI. CDR3 sequence reads: CASSSASTIYF. CDR3 DNA: TGTGCCAGCAGTTCCGCCTCGACCATATATTTT.

The chain has TRBV4-3 and TRBJ2-7; D is possibly TRBD1 or TRBD2 (5 bases each). The germline V and J ends were trimmed by 0 bases and 0 bases, with 15 bases remaining between them. In germline, CDR1 is LGHNA, CDR2 YSLEER. The CDR3 loop spans 17 amino acids. CDR3 bases: TGCGCCAGCAGCCAAGACCGTCTCGGGGCGCTCTCCTACGAGCAGTACTTC. Translation gives CASSQDRLGALSYEQYF.

This chain uses TRBV30 with TRBJ2-7, with 8 bases identical to TRBD2. Per germline, CDR1 GTSNPN and CDR2 SVGIG (reference sequence). V gave up 0 bases and J gave up 4 bases; unmatched junction bases: 11. The CDR3 spans 16 residues. The CDR3 DNA reads as TGTGCCTGGAGTGTATACGATGTACGGGAGGGATACGAGCAGTACTTC. Amino acid sequence: CAWSVYDVREGYEQYF.

The chain is built from TRBV5-1 and TRBJ2-1, with D unresolved. V gave up 3 bases and J gave up 0 bases, with 10 bases separating them. This CDR3 has 15 residues. The germline V gene has CDR1 SGHRS and CDR2 YFSETQ. CDR3 region: CASSSTHSSYNEQFF. As DNA, the CDR3 is TGCGCCAGCAGCTCGACGCATAGCTCCTACAATGAGCAGTTCTTC.

The V call is TRBV19, the J call TRBJ2-6; no clear D gene. The CDR3 contains 15 residues. Trimming took off 1 base at V and 2 bases at J, with 6 bases between the two ends. CDR1 is LNHDA, CDR2 SQIVND, per germline (reference sequence). CDR3 loop: CASSIVRPGANVLTF. The CDR3 coding sequence is TGTGCCAGTAGTATAGTTCGCCCTGGGGCCAACGTCCTGACTTTC.

This clone was counted a single time. V usage is TRBV29-1 and J usage is TRBJ2-1, with TRBD1 identical over 8 bases. From germline, CDR1 is SQVTM and CDR2 ANQGSEA. The CDR3 is 14 residues long. Trimming cost V 6 bases and J 2 bases; bases outside gene matches: 6. In DNA, the CDR3 is TGCAGCGTGGACAGGGTTCCGACCTACAATGAGCAGTTCTTC. It codes for CSVDRVPTYNEQFF.

The CDR3: CASSLWRLSSYNEQFF. In nucleotides, the CDR3 is TGTGCCAGCAGTTTATGGCGGCTTAGCTCCTACAATGAGCAGTTCTTC. V usage is TRBV27 and J usage is TRBJ2-1; D is uncertain. The CDR3 loop spans 16 amino acids. Germline V lookup: CDR1 MNHEY, CDR2 SMNVEV (reference sequence). Trimming took off 1 base at V and 0 bases at J, with 10 bases between the two ends.

The chain uses TRBV10-3 and TRBJ1-2, with 10 bases fitting TRBD1. The CDR3 covers 16 residues. Trimming cost V 6 bases and J 4 bases; bases outside gene matches: 11. Germline assignment: CDR1 ENHRY and CDR2 SYGVKD. CDR3 in amino acids: CAIRGTGAGQGYGYTF. The DNA of the CDR3 is TGTGCCATCAGAGGGACAGGGGCTGGCCAAGGCTATGGCTACACCTTC.

The CDR3 DNA follows: TGTGCCAGCAGTTTTCGTGGACAGGAGGGGACCCAGTACTTC. Residues: CASSFRGQEGTQYF. The V call is TRBV6-4, the J call TRBJ2-5; D might be TRBD1 (7 bases). The V and J ends lost 5 bases and 7 bases respectively, with 17 bases between them. The germline gives CDR1 MRHNA, CDR2 SNTAGT. This CDR3 comprises 14 residues.

This clone was observed a few times. This chain links TRBV2 with TRBJ1-6; no clear D. Germline loops: CDR1 SNHLY, CDR2 FYNNEI. The ends were cut back, 3 bases at V and 11 bases at J, with 8 bases in the middle. The CDR3 contains 12 residues. The CDR3 coding sequence is TGTGCCAGCAGTGATAGCGCCACACCCCTCCACTTT. It yields the protein CASSDSATPLHF.

This chain connects TRBV7-6 to TRBJ2-1; D gene ambiguous. Per the germline V gene, CDR1 is SGHVS and CDR2 is FNYEAQ. The CDR3 runs to 13 residues. The ends were cut back, 1 base at V and 10 bases at J, with 11 bases in the middle. CDR3 loop: CASSLGTFMEQFF. Here the CDR3 DNA reads TGTGCCAGCAGCTTAGGGACCTTTATGGAGCAGTTCTTC.

This clone was observed a single time. The V gene is TRBV5-1, the J gene TRBJ2-7, with TRBD1 matching over 8 bases. The junction had 8 bases not matched to a gene; V was cut back by 4 bases and J by 5 bases. Germline V CDR1 and CDR2: SGHRS, YFSETQ. This CDR3 has 14 residues. CDR3 coding DNA: TGCGCCAGCAGCAATGGGGGGACAGGTCACGAGCAGTACTTC. It specifies CASSNGGTGHEQYF.

The rearrangement links TRBV5-1 to TRBJ2-2; possible D gene TRBD2, 5 bases. V shed 5 bases and J shed 5 bases, with 10 bases lying between them. The CDR3 runs to 13 residues. Germline V CDR1 and CDR2: SGHRS, YFSETQ. The CDR3 DNA sequence: TGCGCCAGCAGGAGGGCTGGGACCGGGGAGCTGTTTTTT. Its protein is CASRRAGTGELFF. The full variable domain, rest sourced from reference TRBV5-1 and TRBJ2-2, is KAGVTQTPRYLIKTRGQQVTLSCSPISGHRSVSWYQQTPGQGLQFLFEYFSETQRNKGNFPGRFSGRQFSNSRSEMNVSTLELGDSALYLCASRRAGTGELFFGEGSRLTVL.

The chain has TRBV9 and TRBJ2-7; 7 bases are shared with TRBD1. J lost 6 bases, V lost 0 bases, and 12 bases had no gene match. CDR1 SGDLS and CDR2 YYNGEE come from the germline V gene. This CDR3 spans 16 amino acids. The CDR3 bases are TGTGCCAGCAGCGTAGACCTCCTTACAGGGGTCGGCGAGCAGTACTTC. As protein: CASSVDLLTGVGEQYF.

The V gene is TRBV18, the J gene TRBJ2-7; D gene uncertain. V lost 2 bases and J lost 2, with 16 bases in between. Germline CDR1 and CDR2: KGHSH and LQKENI. The length of the CDR3 is 16 residues. CDR3: CASSPASNRATYEQYF. CDR3 bases: TGTGCCAGCTCACCAGCGTCCAATAGGGCTACCTACGAGCAGTACTTC.

Turning to this clone: Additional DNA sequences in this sample encode the identical CDR3. The chain carries TRBV2 and TRBJ2-1, with D maybe TRBD1 (5 bases). This CDR3 has 15 residues. V was pared by 6 bases and J by 0 bases, with 12 bases between. Germline-derived CDR1 and CDR2 are SNHLY and FYNNEI. The CDR3: CASRYDRGSYNEQFF. CDR3 in DNA: TGTGCCAGCAGATATGACAGAGGCTCCTACAATGAGCAGTTCTTC. The variable domain in full, completed from reference TRBV2 and TRBJ2-1, reads EPEVTQTPSHQVTQMGQEVILRCVPISNHLYFYWYRQILGQKVEFLVSFYNNEISEKSEIFDDQFSVERPDGSNFTLKIRSTKLEDSAMYFCASRYDRGSYNEQFFGPGTRLTVL.

The chain combines TRBV18 with TRBJ2-7; 8 positions agree with TRBD2. The ends lost 4 bases at V and 5 bases at J; junction bases unmatched: 16. Germline V gene sequence: CDR1 KGHSH, CDR2 LQKENI. CDR3 size: 17 residues. The CDR3 protein is CASSLSASSGTLDEQYF. DNA of the CDR3: TGTGCCAGCTCACTTTCGGCCAGTAGCGGGACTCTCGACGAGCAGTACTTC. The whole variable domain, remainder taken from reference TRBV18 and TRBJ2-7, is NAGVMQNPRHLVRRRGQEARLRCSPMKGHSHVYWYRQLPEEGLKFMVYLQKENIIDESGMPKERFSAEFPKEGPSILRIQQVVRGDSAAYFCASSLSASSGTLDEQYFGPGTRLTVT.

V is TRBV29-1 and J is TRBJ2-3, with 12 nucleotides matching TRBD2. The J segment lost 2 bases and the V segment lost 2 bases, leaving 5 bases of the junction unmatched. Germline assignment: CDR1 SQVTM and CDR2 ANQGSEA. The CDR3 length is 16 residues. CDR3 coding DNA: TGCAGCGTTGAATCCCTAGCGGGGGGGGTCACAGATACGCAGTATTTT. Encoded protein: CSVESLAGGVTDTQYF.

The chain is built from TRBV12-1 and TRBJ2-2; TRBD2 was called by the table and not checked on the DNA. TRBV12-1 is annotated as a pseudogene. This CDR3 region has 15 residues. The DNA of the CDR3 is TGTGCCAGCAGCCTAGAAATTTTGGACACCGGGGAGCTGTTTTTT. Translating gives CASSLEILDTGELFF.

This clone was detected once. The chain couples TRBV21-1 to TRBJ2-1; TRBD2 reflects the table's D call only, with no check against the DNA. TRBV21-1 is described as a pseudogene. The CDR3 covers 12 residues. The CDR3 region is CASSREKHEQFF. For the CDR3, the DNA is TGTGCCAGCAGCAGGGAGAAGCATGAGCAGTTCTTC.

The V call is TRBV28, the J call TRBJ2-7, with 7 positions matching TRBD2. The CDR3 totals 11 residues. Germline trimming cut 8 bases from V and 5 bases from J; bases unmatched to any gene: 3. CDR1 is MDHEN and CDR2 is SYDVKM in the germline V gene. The CDR3 DNA sequence: TGTGCCAGCCAGGGAGGGAACGAGCAGTACTTC. Encoded protein: CASQGGNEQYF.

The chain carries TRBV27 and TRBJ1-3; D gene ambiguous. The length of the CDR3 is 15 residues. Trimming removed 6 bases at V and 2 bases at J, with 14 bases between. Germline V gene sequence: CDR1 MNHEY, CDR2 SMNVEV (reference sequence). CDR3 nucleotide sequence: TGTGCCAGCAGCCCTGACTGGGGAACTGGAAACACCATATATTTT. Amino acids: CASSPDWGTGNTIYF.

The CDR3 spells CASSHPTSGRNEQFF. The CDR3 DNA is TGCGCCAGCAGCCACCCGACTAGCGGGAGGAATGAGCAGTTCTTC. The chain carries TRBV4-3 and TRBJ2-1; the match to TRBD2 covers 13 bases. This CDR3 comprises 15 residues. Unmatched junction bases numbered 3, after V lost 3 bases and J lost 7 bases. Germline loops: CDR1 LGHNA, CDR2 YSLEER.

The CDR3 region has the DNA TGTGCCAGCCGCCCCCCAGGGATAGTCAGCAGGGGCTACACCTTC. Residues: CASRPPGIVSRGYTF. The V and J genes are TRBV6-5 and TRBJ1-2, with a weak D call TRBD1 (5 bases). This CDR3 has 15 amino acids. In germline, CDR1 is MNHEY, CDR2 SVGAGI. V was cut by 8 bases and J by 8 bases, with 24 bases left in between.

V is TRBV5-4 and J is TRBJ2-3; TRBD2 agrees at 8 bases. CDR1 and CDR2 from the germline V gene are SGHNT and YYREEE (reference sequence). The length of the CDR3 is 16 residues. With 0 bases clipped from V and 2 bases from J, the junction kept 5 bases outside the gene matches. Here the CDR3 reads CASSLELAGPTDTQYF. CDR3 nucleotides: TGTGCCAGCAGCTTGGAGCTAGCGGGTCCCACAGATACGCAGTATTTT.